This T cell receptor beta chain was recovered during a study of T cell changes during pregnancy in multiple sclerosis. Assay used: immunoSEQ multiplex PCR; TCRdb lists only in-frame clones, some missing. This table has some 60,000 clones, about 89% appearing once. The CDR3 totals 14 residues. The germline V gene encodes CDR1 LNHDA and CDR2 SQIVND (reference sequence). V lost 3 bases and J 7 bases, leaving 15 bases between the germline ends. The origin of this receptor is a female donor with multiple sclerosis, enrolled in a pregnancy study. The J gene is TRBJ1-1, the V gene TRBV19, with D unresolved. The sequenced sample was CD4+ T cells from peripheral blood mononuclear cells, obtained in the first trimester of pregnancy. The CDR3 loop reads CASSMAGQRGEAFF. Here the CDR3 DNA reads TGTGCCAGTAGTATGGCTGGGCAACGGGGTGAAGCTTTCTTT. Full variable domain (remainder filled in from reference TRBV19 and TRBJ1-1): DGGITQSPKYLFRKEGQNVTLSCEQNLNHDAMYWYRQDPGQGLRLIYYSQIVNDFQKGDIAEGYSVSREKKESFPLTVTSAQKNPTAFYLCASSMAGQRGEAFFGQGTRLTVV.